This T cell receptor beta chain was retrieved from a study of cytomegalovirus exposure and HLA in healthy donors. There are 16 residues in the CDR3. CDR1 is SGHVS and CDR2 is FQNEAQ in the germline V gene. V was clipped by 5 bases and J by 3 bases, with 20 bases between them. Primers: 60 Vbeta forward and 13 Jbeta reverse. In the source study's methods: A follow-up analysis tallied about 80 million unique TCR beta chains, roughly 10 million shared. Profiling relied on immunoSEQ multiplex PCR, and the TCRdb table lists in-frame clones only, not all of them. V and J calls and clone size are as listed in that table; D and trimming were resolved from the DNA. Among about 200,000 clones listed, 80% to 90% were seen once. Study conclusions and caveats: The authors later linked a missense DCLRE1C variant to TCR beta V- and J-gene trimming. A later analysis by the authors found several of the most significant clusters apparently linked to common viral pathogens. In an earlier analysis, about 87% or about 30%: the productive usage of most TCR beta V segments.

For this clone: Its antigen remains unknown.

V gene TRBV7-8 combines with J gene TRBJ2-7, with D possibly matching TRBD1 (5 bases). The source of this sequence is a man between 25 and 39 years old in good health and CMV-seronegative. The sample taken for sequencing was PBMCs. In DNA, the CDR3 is TGTGCCAGCAGCCACGGCGAGCAGGGCTTGGGCTACGAGCAGTACTTC. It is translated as CASSHGEQGLGYEQYF. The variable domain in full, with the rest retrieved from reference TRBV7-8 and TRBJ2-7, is GAGVSQSPRYKVAKRGQDVALRCDPISGHVSLFWYQQALGQGPEFLTYFQNEAQLDKSGLPSDRFFAERPEGSVSTLKIQRTQQEDSAVYLCASSHGEQGLGYEQYFGPGTRLTVT.